This T cell receptor beta chain appears in the sequencing data of a study of blood T cell repertoires in COVID-19. The wider study: Acute-phase and convalescent COVID-19 samples originated in the United States, Italy and Spain.

The authors' processing: The authors estimated nucleated cell counts from reference gene primer amplification. TCRdb's table, derived via immunoSEQ multiplex PCR, lists solely in-frame clones and lacks some. The V and J calls and clone size come from that table; D and trimming were worked out from the DNA. The data contain 120,000 or so clones, 87% of them seen just once; the ten biggest clones take up less than 2.5%. The CDR3 is 15 residues long. With 4 bases clipped from V and 0 bases from J, the junction kept 5 bases outside the gene matches. Germline V gene lookup returns CDR1 SGHAT and CDR2 FQNNGV.

Source material: peripheral blood. The rearrangement joins TRBV11-2 to TRBJ2-7, with 8 positions matching TRBD1. This receptor was taken from a woman aged 50 to 60 with acute or convalescent COVID-19. In nucleotides, the CDR3 is TGTGCCAGCAGCTCCCGGACAGGGCCCTCCTACGAGCAGTACTTC. This sequence encodes CASSSRTGPSYEQYF.